Below are 2 T cell receptor beta chains sequenced from a single sample in a study of long-term antiretroviral therapy in people with HIV. The assay, immunoSEQ v3.0, was run at survey level. This table comes from immunoSEQ multiplex PCR, and its TCRdb copy is limited to in-frame clones, with some not included. This table has some 20,000 clones, 76% appearing once. The sample consisted of unsorted PBMCs, taken 0.5 years before starting antiretroviral therapy. The receptors were sampled from a man aged 18 to 29 with HIV.

The chain couples TRBV7-8 to TRBJ1-5, with 9 bases lining up with TRBD1. Germline assignment: CDR1 SGHVS and CDR2 FQNEAQ. V dropped 6 bases and J dropped 4; count of bases not matched to a gene: 7. This CDR3 is built from 15 residues. The CDR3 sequence: CASRHGTGRNQPQHF. For the CDR3, the DNA is TGTGCCAGCAGGCATGGGACAGGGAGGAATCAGCCCCAGCATTTT.

This clone came up once. The chain couples TRBV18 to TRBJ2-7; 8 positions agree with TRBD2. CDR3 size: 14 residues. Germline V gene data show CDR1 as KGHSH and CDR2 as LQKENI. V lost 5 bases and J lost 0; bases outside the gene matches: 3. The CDR3 reads CASSAGGGSYEQYF. CDR3 nucleotides: TGTGCCAGCTCAGCCGGGGGGGGCTCCTACGAGCAGTACTTC.